The present T cell receptor beta chain was sequenced within a study of control samples from healthy donors and cancer patients. Only in-frame clones appear in the TCRdb table, and some are missing; sequencing was by immunoSEQ multiplex PCR. The sample has around 86,000 clones, about 90% seen once. V was trimmed by 3 bases and J by 13 bases, leaving 13 bases between them. Germline lookup yields CDR1 KGHSH and CDR2 LQKENI. This CDR3 has 12 amino acids. This TCR came from a woman aged 60-75 years with head and neck cancer. The sequenced sample was PBMCs. V usage is TRBV18 and J usage is TRBJ2-1; unclear D gene. For the CDR3, the DNA is TGTGCCAGCTCACCGGTGTTATTTGGACAGTTCTTC. Encoded protein: CASSPVLFGQFF.